The 30 T cell receptor beta chains reported below all come from one sample, sequenced in a study of blood T cell repertoires in COVID-19. Assay used: immunoSEQ multiplex PCR; TCRdb lists only in-frame clones, some missing. The sample contains over 150,000 clones, 80% to 85% of which appear only once. Material for sequencing was PBMCs or T cells enriched from blood (not recorded which). All receptors come from a man aged 35-49 years who had recovered from COVID-19.

This CDR3 reads CAWSRGQGGQPQHF. In DNA form, the CDR3 reads TGTGCCTGGAGTCGGGGACAGGGTGGGCAGCCCCAGCATTTT. This rearrangement joins TRBV30 to TRBJ1-5, with 9 bases that match TRBD1. CDR1 is GTSNPN and CDR2 is SVGIG in the germline V gene (reference sequence). This CDR3 region has 14 residues. The trim removed 2 bases at V and 7 bases at J, leaving 6 bases unmatched.

This chain joins TRBV12-3 or TRBV12-4 and TRBJ1-4; D is unresolved. The ends were cut back, 11 bases at V and 3 bases at J, with 10 bases in the middle. This CDR3 comprises 12 residues. CDR3 DNA: TGTGCCTCTAGAGGAGCTAATGAAAAACTGTTTTTT. Its protein product is CASRGANEKLFF.

V usage is TRBV20-1 and J usage is TRBJ2-2; D is unresolved. V was cut by 3 bases and J by 1 base, with 6 bases left in between. Germline-derived CDR1 and CDR2 are DFQATT and SNEGSKA (reference sequence). This CDR3 is 13 amino acids long. CDR3 protein: CSASDGNTGELFF. The CDR3 nucleotides read TGCAGTGCTAGTGACGGGAACACCGGGGAGCTGTTTTTT.

The chain is built from TRBV5-4 and TRBJ2-1; 10 nucleotides agree with TRBD1. In germline, CDR1 is SGHNT, CDR2 YYREEE (reference sequence). The CDR3 is made up of 16 amino acids. Germline trimming cut 4 bases from V and 8 bases from J; bases unmatched to any gene: 12. CDR3 nucleotide sequence: TGTGCCAGCAGCCGCCCCCTCCGGGACAGGGGCCATGAGCAGTTCTTC. Residues: CASSRPLRDRGHEQFF. Supplemented by reference TRBV5-4 and TRBJ2-1, the full variable domain reads ETGVTQSPTHLIKTRGQQVTLRCSSQSGHNTVSWYQQALGQGPQFIFQYYREEENGRGNFPPRFSGLQFPNYSSELNVNALELDDSALYLCASSRPLRDRGHEQFFGPGTRLTVL.

The chain uses TRBV7-9 and TRBJ1-2, with 8 nucleotides matching TRBD1. The germline CDR1 and CDR2 sequences are SEHNR and FQNEAQ (reference sequence). The CDR3 runs 14 residues. V trimming: 5 bases; J trimming: 4 bases; junction bases outside the gene matches: 6. This chain's CDR3 is CASSPDRGSYGYTF. CDR3 nucleotides: TGTGCCAGCAGCCCCGACAGGGGAAGCTATGGCTACACCTTC.

This chain links TRBV5-1 with TRBJ2-7, with D perhaps TRBD2 (5 bases). Germline CDR1 and CDR2: SGHRS and YFSETQ. This CDR3 is 15 amino acids long. V was cut by 0 bases and J by 2 bases, with 12 bases left in between. The CDR3 is CASSLVGSGPYEQYF. CDR3 DNA: TGCGCCAGCAGCTTGGTAGGAAGCGGTCCCTACGAGCAGTACTTC.

The CDR3 protein is CASSPSFTGGIGYTF. The CDR3 nucleotides are TGTGCCAGCAGCCCCTCTTTCACAGGGGGCATTGGCTACACCTTC. The V gene is TRBV6-5, the J gene TRBJ1-2; 9 bases align to TRBD1. The V gene's germline CDR1 is MNHEY and CDR2 SVGAGI. CDR3 size: 15 residues. Trimming at V came to 6 bases and at J to 7 bases, leaving 12 bases not matched to a gene.

The chain employs TRBV27 and TRBJ1-5; 7 positions agree with TRBD1. The CDR3 extends over 18 amino acids. Germline CDR1 is MNHEY and CDR2 is SMNVEV (reference sequence). The junction had 17 bases not matched to a gene; V was cut back by 6 bases and J by 3 bases. The CDR3 nucleotides read TGTGCCAGCAGCTTTGTGTCCCCTCGGGGACAGCACAATCAGCCCCAGCATTTT. It translates to CASSFVSPRGQHNQPQHF.

J is TRBJ2-1 and V is TRBV6-5; possible D gene TRBD2, 7 bases. The germline V gene encodes CDR1 MNHEY and CDR2 SVGAGI. The CDR3 spans 14 residues. V was cut by 6 bases and J by 2 bases, with 11 bases left in between. In DNA, the CDR3 is TGTGCCAGCAGGGCGGGGGCGACCTACAATGAGCAGTTCTTC. Translation gives CASRAGATYNEQFF.

Of note for this clone: One junction end does not reproduce the germline sequence, and a read error may be involved. The chain joins TRBV7-7 to TRBJ1-1, with no clear D. The CDR3 sequence is 13 residues long. The germline V gene encodes CDR1 SSHAT and CDR2 FNYEAQ (reference sequence). The CDR3: CASSLGKNTEAFF. Here the CDR3 DNA reads TGTGCTAGCAGCTTAGGTAAGAACACTGAAGCTTTCTTT.

The rearrangement uses TRBV14 and TRBJ1-5; 8 bases are shared with TRBD1. This CDR3 spans 13 amino acids. From germline, CDR1 is SGHDN and CDR2 FVKESK. The ends lost 5 bases at V and 6 bases at J; junction bases unmatched: 3. The CDR3 DNA sequence: TGTGCCAGCAGCGGACAGGGTGGTCAGCCCCAGCATTTT. Its protein product is CASSGQGGQPQHF.

The chain recombines TRBV28 with TRBJ1-2; D possibly corresponds to TRBD1 (5 bases). Germline CDR1 reads MDHEN; CDR2 reads SYDVKM. The CDR3 extends over 11 amino acids. V dropped 6 bases and J dropped 10 bases, with 12 bases sitting between them. The CDR3 coding sequence is TGTGCCAGCAGGGGGCTGCGAGACTACACCTTC. Translation gives CASRGLRDYTF.

The V gene is TRBV5-4, the J gene TRBJ1-1; D unclear. Germline lookup yields CDR1 SGHNT and CDR2 YYREEE (reference sequence). The CDR3 has 14 residues. V was shortened by 0 bases and J by 1 base, with 7 bases between the two germline ends. CDR3 loop: CASSLDLGNTEAFF. The CDR3, as DNA: TGTGCCAGCAGCTTGGATCTCGGGAACACTGAAGCTTTCTTT.

The chain couples TRBV6-5 to TRBJ1-4, with 7 bases matching TRBD1. Per germline, CDR1 MNHEY and CDR2 SVGAGI. The CDR3 length is 15 residues. The V gene end was trimmed by 0 bases and the J gene end by 6 bases; junction bases not matched to a gene: 4. CDR3 DNA sequence: TGTGCCAGCAGTTACTCCGACAGGGACCATGAAAAACTGTTTTTT. Its protein is CASSYSDRDHEKLFF.

J is TRBJ1-5 and V is TRBV2; 8 bases line up with TRBD1. In germline, CDR1 is SNHLY, CDR2 FYNNEI. Unmatched junction bases numbered 6, after V lost 4 bases and J lost 7 bases. CDR3 size: 14 residues. CDR3 nucleotide sequence: TGTGCCAGCAGTGGGACAGGGTTTGGACAGCCCCAGCATTTT. Protein product: CASSGTGFGQPQHF.

In its sample, this clone was seen a few times. V is TRBV7-2 and J is TRBJ1-2; D call uncertain. In germline, CDR1 is SGHTA, CDR2 FQGNSA. The CDR3 contains 13 residues. Trimming stripped 1 base from V and 8 bases from J, with 11 bases between. CDR3 residues: CASSLVLQSGYTF. CDR3 nucleotides: TGTGCCAGCAGCTTAGTGCTGCAGTCGGGCTACACCTTC.

The chain carries TRBV10-2 and TRBJ1-6; maybe TRBD1 (6 bases). In germline, CDR1 is WSHSY, CDR2 SAAADI. This CDR3 region has 16 residues. V was shortened by 7 bases and J by 13 bases, with 26 bases between the two germline ends. In nucleotides, the CDR3 is TGCGCCAGCACCATTGACAAGCAGGGGTTTGAAGGGCCCCTCCACTTT. Its protein product is CASTIDKQGFEGPLHF.

The rearrangement joins TRBV4-1 to TRBJ1-5; no clear D gene. CDR3 length equals 16 residues. Trimming pared 0 bases from V and 6 bases from J, leaving 15 bases between. CDR1 is MGHRA, CDR2 YSYEKL, per germline. The CDR3 sequence is CASSQDTPIAGQPQHF. For the CDR3, the DNA is TGCGCCAGCAGCCAAGATACCCCAATAGCGGGTCAGCCCCAGCATTTT.

V gene TRBV7-3 combines with J gene TRBJ2-7; TRBD2 matches 8 bases. The CDR3 spans 15 residues. The germline gives CDR1 SGHTA, CDR2 FQGTGA. Trimming took 0 bases from V and 5 from J; bases not matched to a gene: 6. The CDR3 DNA reads TGTGCCAGCAGCTTAACCCCTAGCGGGCTAAACGAGCAGTACTTC. Translated, it gives CASSLTPSGLNEQYF.

This clone has just one count. This rearrangement joins TRBV6-5 to TRBJ1-2; weak D call: TRBD1 (5 bases). Germline assignment: CDR1 MNHEY and CDR2 SVGAGI. V was clipped by 6 bases and J by 6 bases, with 14 bases between them. This CDR3 spans 13 amino acids. The CDR3 sequence is CASRGPGFDGYTF. Written as DNA, the CDR3 is TGTGCCAGCAGGGGGCCAGGGTTCGATGGCTACACCTTC.

The chain has TRBV19 and TRBJ2-7, with 7 bases matching TRBD1. CDR1 and CDR2 (germline): LNHDA, SQIVND (reference sequence). J gave up 1 base and V 5 bases, and 5 bases lay outside the gene matches. The CDR3 runs 14 residues. CDR3 DNA: TGTGCCAGTAGTCCCGGGACAGCTTCCTACGAGCAGTACTTC. Its protein product is CASSPGTASYEQYF.

The gene calls are TRBV4-1 and TRBJ1-2; D gene uncertain. The germline V gene encodes CDR1 MGHRA and CDR2 YSYEKL. This CDR3 comprises 14 residues. V was pared by 4 bases and J by 6 bases, with 15 bases between. CDR3 in DNA: TGCGCCAGCAGCCTTGGTCTAGGGAGGCATGGCTACACCTTC. Translating it yields CASSLGLGRHGYTF.

The chain combines TRBV25-1 with TRBJ1-1, with a tentative D call TRBD1 (6 bases). This CDR3 is built from 15 residues. From germline, CDR1 is MGHDK and CDR2 SYGVNS. V lost 0 bases, J lost 10 bases, and 18 bases lay in between. The CDR3 region has the DNA TGTGCCAGCAGTGAATATCAGGGGCAGGGCCATCGAGCTTTCTTT. Translated: CASSEYQGQGHRAFF.

The chain employs TRBV5-1 and TRBJ1-3; perhaps TRBD1 as D (5 bases). Per the germline V gene, CDR1 is SGHRS and CDR2 is YFSETQ. V lost 5 bases and J lost 4, with 13 bases in between. The CDR3 totals 14 residues. CDR3 residues: CASRQDTAGNTIYF. The CDR3 DNA reads as TGCGCCAGCAGACAGGACACGGCAGGAAACACCATATATTTT.

The CDR3 DNA is TGTGCCAGTAGTCTGCCGGGGACTAGCGGGGCAGAAAACATTCAGTACTTC. Its protein product is CASSLPGTSGAENIQYF. This rearrangement joins TRBV19 to TRBJ2-4, with 13 nucleotides matching TRBD2. The germline V gene encodes CDR1 LNHDA and CDR2 SQIVND (reference sequence). V gave up 5 bases and J gave up 5 bases; unmatched junction bases: 9. The CDR3 extends over 17 amino acids.

The chain has TRBV6-1 and TRBJ1-2; 10 bases align to TRBD1. The CDR3 is made up of 16 amino acids. Germline assignment: CDR1 MNHNS and CDR2 SASEGT. Losses at the gene ends were 0 bases for V and 4 bases for J; bases not matched to a gene: 5. The CDR3 protein is CASSEAAGQGSYGYTF. For the CDR3, the DNA is TGTGCCAGCAGTGAAGCGGCGGGACAGGGGTCCTATGGCTACACCTTC.

The chain carries TRBV28 and TRBJ2-1, with 8 bases lining up with TRBD1. V was pared by 6 bases and J by 8 bases, with 6 bases of the junction left unmatched. The CDR3 has 13 residues. In germline, CDR1 is MDHEN, CDR2 SYDVKM. CDR3 bases: TGTGCCAGCAGGGACAGGGAATGGGATGAGCAGTTCTTC. As protein: CASRDREWDEQFF.

The chain links TRBV3-1 (or the pseudogene TRBV3-2) to TRBJ2-1, with 9 bases identical to TRBD2. CDR1 and CDR2 (germline): LGHDT, YNNKEL (reference sequence). The trim removed 4 bases at V and 7 bases at J, leaving 14 bases unmatched. This CDR3 comprises 17 residues. The CDR3 is CASSLYSGAGGGNEQFF. The CDR3 coding sequence is TGTGCCAGCAGCCTATATTCGGGAGCGGGGGGCGGGAATGAGCAGTTCTTC.

The genes are TRBV4-1 and TRBJ1-2, with a weak D call TRBD1 (5 bases). Looked up from germline, CDR1 is MGHRA and CDR2 is YSYEKL. Deletions cut 3 bases from V and 2 bases from J, with 7 bases between. CDR3 length equals 13 residues. Here the CDR3 reads CASSQEGNYGYTF. Written as DNA, the CDR3 is TGCGCCAGCAGCCAGGAGGGGAACTATGGCTACACCTTC.

The CDR3 DNA sequence: TGCGCCAGCAGCCCACAGGGAGACTATGGCTACACCTTC. Amino acids: CASSPQGDYGYTF. This chain connects TRBV5-1 to TRBJ1-2, with TRBD1 as a possible D gene (6 bases). This CDR3 comprises 13 residues. Germline CDR1 reads SGHRS; CDR2 reads YFSETQ. Trimming stripped 4 bases from V and 3 bases from J, with 10 bases between. Complete variable domain (other parts from reference TRBV5-1 and TRBJ1-2): KAGVTQTPRYLIKTRGQQVTLSCSPISGHRSVSWYQQTPGQGLQFLFEYFSETQRNKGNFPGRFSGRQFSNSRSEMNVSTLELGDSALYLCASSPQGDYGYTFGSGTRLTVV.